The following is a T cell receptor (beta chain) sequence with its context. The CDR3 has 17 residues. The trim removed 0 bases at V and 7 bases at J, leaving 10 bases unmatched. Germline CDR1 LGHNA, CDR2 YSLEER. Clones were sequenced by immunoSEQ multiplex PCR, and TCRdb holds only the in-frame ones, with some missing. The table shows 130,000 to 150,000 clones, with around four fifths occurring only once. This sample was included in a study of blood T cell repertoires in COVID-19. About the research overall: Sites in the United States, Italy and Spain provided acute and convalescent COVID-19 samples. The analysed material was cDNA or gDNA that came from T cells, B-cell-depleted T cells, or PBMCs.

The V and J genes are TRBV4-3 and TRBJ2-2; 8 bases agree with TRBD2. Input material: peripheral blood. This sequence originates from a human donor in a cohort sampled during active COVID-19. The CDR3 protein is CASSQEPGLEAVGELFF. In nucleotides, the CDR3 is TGCGCCAGCAGCCAAGAACCGGGACTAGAGGCCGTCGGGGAGCTGTTTTTT.